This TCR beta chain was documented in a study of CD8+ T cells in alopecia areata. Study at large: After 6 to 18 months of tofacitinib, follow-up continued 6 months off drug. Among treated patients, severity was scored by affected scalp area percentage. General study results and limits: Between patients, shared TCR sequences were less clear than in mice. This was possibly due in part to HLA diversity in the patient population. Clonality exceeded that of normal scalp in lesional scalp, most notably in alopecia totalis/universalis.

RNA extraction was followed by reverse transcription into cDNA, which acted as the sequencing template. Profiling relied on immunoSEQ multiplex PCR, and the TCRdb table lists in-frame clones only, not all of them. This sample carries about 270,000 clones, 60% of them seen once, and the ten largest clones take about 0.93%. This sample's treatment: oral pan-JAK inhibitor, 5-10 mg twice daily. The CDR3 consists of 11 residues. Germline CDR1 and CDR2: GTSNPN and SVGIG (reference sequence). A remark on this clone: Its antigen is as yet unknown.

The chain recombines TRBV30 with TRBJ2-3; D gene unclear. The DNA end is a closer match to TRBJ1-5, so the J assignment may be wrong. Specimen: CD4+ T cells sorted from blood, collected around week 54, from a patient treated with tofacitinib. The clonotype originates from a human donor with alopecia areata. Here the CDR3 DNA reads TGTGCCTGGAGTGTACTGGATACGCAGCATTTT. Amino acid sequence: CAWSVLDTQHF.